The clone carrying this T cell receptor beta chain has a single count. Its antigen is unidentified. The CDR3 contains 16 residues. The V gene's germline CDR1 is SGHRS and CDR2 YFSETQ. The V segment lost 2 bases and the J segment 2 bases; nucleotides outside the gene matches: 10. This sample was taken from a study of shared clonotypes between healthy human individuals. Study results and limitations: Naive CD4 clonotypes overlapped across a few donors at approximately 4.5%. Only blood was sampled, and tissue TCR repertoires likely differ from blood ones. In general, naive subsets displayed greater estimated richness than memory subsets did. Non-shared clonotypes were found to have lower generation probabilities than the clonotypes that were shared by all four of the sorted-subset donors.

The table came from immunoSEQ multiplex PCR; TCRdb's copy has only in-frame clones and leaves some out. The sample includes about 1.4 million clones, around 97% of them seen just once. The sequenced sample consisted of naive CD4+ T cells sorted from blood. Subset described: CD45RA+ positively selected. This clonotype was sampled from a man aged 25-45 years in good health. The chain recombines TRBV5-1 with TRBJ2-7, with TRBD1 identical over 7 bases. The CDR3 is CASSLLQGLATYEQYF. The CDR3 DNA sequence: TGCGCCAGCAGCTTATTACAGGGGCTAGCCACCTACGAGCAGTACTTC.